The 17 T cell receptor beta chains in this list originate from one sample, sequenced in a study of naive and memory T cell subsets. An equimolar mix of two oligonucleotides served as the beta constant-region primer for TRBC1 and TRBC2. Ligated cDNA was amplified by four rounds of PCR with nested alpha and beta constant-region primers and SP2. TCRdb fed the UMI-ligation and nested PCR reads into MiXCR, producing one record per CDR3 protein. The sample lists 90,000 to 120,000 distinct CDR3 sequences, roughly 15% seen once, with around 2.8% in the top ten. These receptors are not linked to any known antigen. Overall study results and limits: Especially in CD8 cells, naive repertoires contained a few larger clonotypes, possibly CD45RA-re-expressing memory cells.

Sample: naive CD8+ T cells from blood. All receptors derive from a human donor in good health.

This clonotype showed up just a few times. The J gene is TRBJ2-7, the V gene TRBV29-1, with 7 bases lining up with TRBD1. The CDR3 contains 13 residues. V was pared by 7 bases and J by 4 bases, with 10 bases of the junction left unmatched. CDR1 SQVTM and CDR2 ANQGSEA come from the germline V gene. The CDR3 reads CSALAGTEYEQYF. The CDR3 DNA reads TGCAGCGCCCTAGCCGGGACAGAATACGAGCAGTACTTC.

The chain is built from TRBV19 and TRBJ1-1; D gene uncertain. Looked up from germline, CDR1 is LNHDA and CDR2 is SQIVND (reference sequence). The CDR3 totals 12 residues. V was shortened by 7 bases and J by 6 bases, with 12 bases between the two germline ends. In DNA, the CDR3 is TGTGCCAGTAAGGCGGGGTTAGCTGAAGCTTTCTTT. This encodes CASKAGLAEAFF.

This clonotype appeared a few times. This chain joins TRBV4-3 and TRBJ1-2; D perhaps matches TRBD1 (6 bases). Per the germline V gene, CDR1 is LGHNA and CDR2 is YSLEER. The germline V and J ends were trimmed by 1 base and 4 bases, with 19 bases remaining between them. This CDR3 has 17 residues. The CDR3 spells CASSQGFTGLLSYGYTF. DNA for the CDR3: TGCGCCAGCAGCCAAGGATTTACAGGGCTACTTTCCTATGGCTACACCTTC.

J is TRBJ2-1 and V is TRBV29-1; the D gene is possibly TRBD1 (5 bases). Germline V gene data show CDR1 as SQVTM and CDR2 as ANQGSEA. V was trimmed by 0 bases and J by 2 bases, leaving 17 bases between them. CDR3 length equals 17 residues. In DNA, the CDR3 is TGCAGCGTTGAAGATCGCAGGGTGTCTGGGGCCTACAATGAGCAGTTCTTC. Translated, it gives CSVEDRRVSGAYNEQFF.

V usage is TRBV27 and J usage is TRBJ2-5; 12 bases match TRBD2. V trimming: 5 bases; J trimming: 4 bases; junction bases outside the gene matches: 14. This CDR3 has 18 amino acids. The germline V gene has CDR1 MNHEY and CDR2 SMNVEV (reference sequence). This CDR3 reads CASSIRLAGEIGGETQYF. In DNA form, the CDR3 reads TGTGCCAGCAGTATCAGACTAGCGGGAGAAATCGGGGGAGAGACCCAGTACTTC.

There are a few counts of this clonotype. V and J are TRBV11-2 and TRBJ2-1; the match to TRBD2 covers 7 bases. After removal of 5 bases from V and 0 bases from J, the junction contained 10 bases not matched to a gene. The CDR3 spans 17 residues. Per germline, CDR1 SGHAT and CDR2 FQNNGV. This CDR3 is CASSRGGGGSSYNEQFF. CDR3 nucleotide sequence: TGTGCCAGCAGCCGCGGCGGCGGGGGTAGCTCCTACAATGAGCAGTTCTTC.

The chain joins TRBV18 to TRBJ2-7, with unresolved D. This CDR3 is built from 15 residues. V lost 2 bases and J 0 bases, leaving 11 bases between the germline ends. Per germline, CDR1 KGHSH and CDR2 LQKENI. CDR3 DNA sequence: TGTGCCAGCTCACCAAGGCGGACCGACTCCTACGAGCAGTACTTC. Translated, it gives CASSPRRTDSYEQYF.

This clonotype was picked up a small number of times. The rearrangement uses TRBV12-3 or TRBV12-4 and TRBJ1-4; the D gene is possibly TRBD1 (6 bases). V was shortened by 7 bases and J by 8 bases, with 20 bases between the two germline ends. This CDR3 has 15 amino acids. Here the CDR3 reads CASNQQGGVEEKLFF. CDR3 DNA: TGTGCCAGCAATCAACAGGGTGGCGTGGAAGAAAAACTGTTTTTT.

This clonotype was recorded a few times. The chain carries TRBV29-1 and TRBJ2-7; D is tentatively TRBD1 or TRBD2 (5 bases each). V was pared by 6 bases and J by 1 base, with 13 bases between. The germline V gene has CDR1 SQVTM and CDR2 ANQGSEA. CDR3 length: 13 residues. The CDR3 DNA reads as TGCAGCGTCCGGGACCCCCAATCCTACGAGCAGTACTTC. It encodes CSVRDPQSYEQYF.

This clonotype was counted between two and nine times. The chain links TRBV11-3 to TRBJ2-1, with TRBD1 matching 7 bases. The CDR3 sequence is 15 residues long. The V and J ends lost 5 bases and 3 bases, in that order; junction bases with no gene match: 7. Per germline, CDR1 SGHNT and CDR2 YENEEA. In DNA form, the CDR3 reads TGTGCCAGCAGCCGTCGACAGGGTGACTACAATGAGCAGTTCTTC. Its translation: CASSRRQGDYNEQFF. The complete variable domain, with remaining parts taken from reference TRBV11-3 and TRBJ2-1, reads EAGVVQSPRYKIIEKKQPVAFWCNPISGHNTLYWYLQNLGQGPELLIRYENEEAVDDSQLPKDRFSAERLKGVDSTLKIQPAELGDSAVYLCASSRRQGDYNEQFFGPGTRLTVL.

This clonotype was found many times. The CDR3 here is CASGPGLAADTQYF. The CDR3, as DNA: TGCGCCAGCGGACCGGGACTAGCGGCAGATACGCAGTATTTT. This chain links TRBV4-3 with TRBJ2-3; 11 bases are shared with TRBD2. V dropped 8 bases and J dropped 4; count of bases not matched to a gene: 5. The V gene's germline CDR1 is LGHNA and CDR2 YSLEER. This CDR3 is 14 amino acids long.

This chain links TRBV30 with TRBJ2-3; D is perhaps TRBD1 (6 bases). CDR3 length: 12 amino acids. Germline CDR1 and CDR2: GTSNPN and SVGIG (reference sequence). Trimming pared 2 bases from V and 6 bases from J, leaving 9 bases between. Here the CDR3 reads CAWSLGGDTQYF. DNA for the CDR3: TGTGCCTGGAGTCTAGGGGGTGATACGCAGTATTTT.

This clonotype was detected once. The V and J genes are TRBV6-2 or TRBV6-3 and TRBJ1-2, with 7 bases aligning to TRBD1. Germline CDR1 MNHEY, CDR2 SVGEGT. This CDR3 is 15 amino acids long. V was clipped by 2 bases and J by 0 bases; unmatched bases: 3. CDR3 in amino acids: CASSYGTAANYGYTF. The DNA for the CDR3 is TGTGCCAGCAGTTACGGGACAGCGGCTAACTATGGCTACACCTTC.

This clonotype was observed many times. This chain connects TRBV19 to TRBJ1-6; D remains unclear. The CDR3 spans 12 residues. Trimming shortened V by 7 bases and J by 12 bases, and 13 bases separated the two germline ends. CDR1 LNHDA and CDR2 SQIVND come from the germline V gene (reference sequence). The DNA of the CDR3 is TGTGCCAGTAATTCCCTCCGACAACCCCTCCACTTT. Protein sequence: CASNSLRQPLHF.

In its sample, this clonotype was seen a few times. The rearrangement links TRBV27 to TRBJ1-1; D remains ambiguous. CDR3 length: 13 amino acids. Per the germline V gene, CDR1 is MNHEY and CDR2 is SMNVEV (reference sequence). The V and J ends lost 4 bases and 4 bases respectively, with 10 bases between them. The CDR3 reads CASSSGAGTEAFF. In DNA, the CDR3 is TGTGCCAGCAGTTCCGGAGCAGGCACTGAAGCTTTCTTT.

This clonotype was detected only a few times. This chain joins TRBV29-1 and TRBJ1-2; no firm D call. The CDR3 has 12 residues. Trimming pared 1 base from V and 3 bases from J, leaving 6 bases between. Germline-derived CDR1 and CDR2 are SQVTM and ANQGSEA. The CDR3 DNA follows: TGCAGCGTTGAAGGGGAGTACTATGGCTACACCTTC. Its translation is CSVEGEYYGYTF. Complete variable domain (other parts from reference TRBV29-1 and TRBJ1-2): SAVISQKPSRDICQRGTSLTIQCQVDSQVTMMFWYRQQPGQSLTLIATANQGSEATYESGFVIDKFPISRPNLTFSTLTVSNMSPEDSSIYLCSVEGEYYGYTFGSGTRLTVV.

This clonotype appeared a single time. A much larger clone lies one base from this, so it may be a read error. The rearrangement joins TRBV12-3 or TRBV12-4 to TRBJ2-1; D is unclear. This CDR3 spans 12 amino acids. V was clipped by 1 base and J by 7 bases, with 5 bases between them. CDR3: CASSLVTNEQFF. The CDR3 DNA is TGTGCCAGCAGTTTAGTGACAAATGAGCAGTTCTTC.